This section outlines one T cell receptor beta chain sequence together with its context. As yet, its antigen is unknown. Measured with immunoSEQ multiplex PCR; TCRdb has only the in-frame clones, and not every one. Among more than 80,000 clones listed, 88% were seen once. Separation from the roughly 700-subject first cohort characterized the approximately 120-subject validation cohort, to which the donors belonged. V was pared by 2 bases and J by 10 bases, with 17 bases between. The CDR3 consists of 14 residues. Germline CDR1 LNHDA, CDR2 SQIVND (reference sequence). This sample was taken from a study of cytomegalovirus exposure and HLA in healthy donors. Study as a whole: Later, an analysis reported that the 130 or so validation repertoires had used the same platform as the approximately 630 first-cohort repertoires. Study results and limitations: Despite most TCR sequences being rare, some public TCRs occurred in many donors. The study put under 200 TCR beta chains on its list as cytomegalovirus-associated.

This TCR was recovered from a woman aged 18-30 years in good health and CMV-seropositive. The sample taken for sequencing was PBMCs. This rearrangement joins TRBV19 to TRBJ1-1; D gene uncertain. The DNA of the CDR3 is TGTGCCAGTAGTATAAAGGGAGGGAGACCTGCAGCTTTCTTT. Its translation: CASSIKGGRPAAFF.